A single TCR beta chain is shown here with its context. The sample comes from a study of T cells after yellow fever vaccination. Overall study: Fractions of limited cellularity were prepared by means of SMART-Seq v4 Ultra Low Input.

In germline, CDR1 is SGHVS, CDR2 FQNEAQ. With V trimmed by 6 bases and J by 3 bases, 6 bases remained unmatched. The length of the CDR3 is 15 residues. MiXCR, applied by TCRdb to the 5' RACE reads, yields one record per CDR3 protein. The sample contains around 590,000 distinct CDR3 sequences, about 12% of which appear only once. The V and J genes are TRBV7-8 and TRBJ2-7, with 12 bases matching TRBD2. The sequencing used PBMCs, collected on the day of the yellow fever booster vaccination. This TCR came from a man aged 30 to 45 who received the YFV17D yellow fever vaccine. CDR3 protein: CASRSRLAGVYEQYF. CDR3 DNA sequence: TGTGCCAGCAGATCTAGACTAGCGGGAGTCTACGAGCAGTACTTC.